This entry lists 23 T cell receptor beta chains sequenced from one sample in a study of cytomegalovirus exposure and HLA in healthy donors. PCR employed 60 Vbeta and 13 Jbeta primers. Profiling relied on immunoSEQ multiplex PCR, and the TCRdb table lists in-frame clones only, not all of them. The data contain under 150,000 clones, 78% of them singletons. Material: PBMCs. Receptors were obtained from a male donor in good health and CMV-seronegative.

The V and J genes are TRBV30 and TRBJ1-1; no clear D. V was pared by 0 bases and J by 0 bases, with 8 bases between. CDR3 length: 14 residues. Germline CDR1 reads GTSNPN; CDR2 reads SVGIG (reference sequence). This CDR3 is CAWSVGGMNTEAFF. The CDR3 coding sequence is TGTGCCTGGAGTGTAGGCGGAATGAACACTGAAGCTTTCTTT.

The chain couples TRBV7-3 to TRBJ2-7; D not certain. With 2 bases removed from V and 2 bases from J, the gap between germline ends came to 10 bases. The CDR3 runs 14 residues. Germline CDR1 reads SGHTA; CDR2 reads FQGTGA. CDR3 coding DNA: TGTGCCAGCAGCTTATTTCCACACGCCTACGAGCAGTACTTC. It yields the protein CASSLFPHAYEQYF.

This rearrangement joins TRBV13 to TRBJ1-1, with TRBD1 matching 8 bases. Germline values: CDR1 PRHDT, CDR2 FYEKMQ (reference sequence). This CDR3 contains 15 residues. J was trimmed by 5 bases and V by 6 bases; bases with no gene match: 11. This CDR3 is CASRRATGGSTEAFF. For the CDR3, the DNA is TGTGCCAGCAGACGTGCTACAGGGGGGAGTACTGAAGCTTTCTTT.

The genes are TRBV12-5 and TRBJ1-2, with TRBD1 as a possible D gene (5 bases). V lost 0 bases, J lost 3 bases, and 11 bases lay in between. The CDR3 length is 15 residues. Germline values: CDR1 LGHNT, CDR2 FRNRAP. CDR3 DNA: TGTGCTAGTGGTTTGGTAGACAGTACGTACTATGGCTACACCTTC. The encoded protein is CASGLVDSTYYGYTF.

The chain recombines TRBV4-2 with TRBJ2-2; TRBD2 is a possible D gene (5 bases). Deletions cut 1 base from V and 4 bases from J, with 13 bases between. The CDR3 spans 16 residues. The germline V gene has CDR1 LGHNA and CDR2 YNFKEQ. CDR3 region: CASSQVPEDATGELFF. DNA for the CDR3: TGTGCCAGCAGCCAAGTTCCGGAGGACGCCACCGGGGAGCTGTTTTTT.

Only one count was recorded for this clone. The J gene is TRBJ2-5, the V gene TRBV27, with D possibly matching TRBD1 (5 bases). The germline V gene encodes CDR1 MNHEY and CDR2 SMNVEV (reference sequence). This CDR3 contains 15 residues. Trimming removed 3 bases at V and 6 bases at J, with 17 bases between. CDR3 residues: CASSFRVSPLKTQYF. CDR3 bases: TGTGCCAGCAGTTTCAGGGTCAGCCCCCTTAAGACCCAGTACTTC.

The rearrangement links TRBV6-4 to TRBJ1-2, with 7 positions matching TRBD1. This CDR3 region has 14 residues. Germline CDR1 MRHNA, CDR2 SNTAGT. The trim removed 3 bases at V and 7 bases at J, leaving 8 bases unmatched. The CDR3 nucleotides are TGTGCCAGCAGTGAGAAGGGGGCGTACAGTGGCTACACCTTC. Translated, it gives CASSEKGAYSGYTF.

This clone was observed a single time. The CDR3 DNA follows: TGCGCCAGCAGCCAAGATAAATTTCGGGGCAGGGGGTATGGCTACACCTTC. Translating it yields CASSQDKFRGRGYGYTF. The chain links TRBV4-1 to TRBJ1-2; 7 bases map to TRBD1. Per germline, CDR1 MGHRA and CDR2 YSYEKL. This CDR3 comprises 17 residues. Trimming removed 0 bases from V and 5 bases from J; junction bases left unmatched: 12.

V and J are TRBV6-5 and TRBJ2-3; D unclear. The CDR3 length is 13 residues. Trimming pared 6 bases from V and 1 base from J, leaving 8 bases between. Per the germline V gene, CDR1 is MNHEY and CDR2 is SVGAGI. In DNA form, the CDR3 reads TGTGCCAGCAGCTTCCGGGGCACAGATACGCAGTATTTT. This sequence encodes CASSFRGTDTQYF.

This chain connects TRBV2 to TRBJ1-2, with 7 bases identical to TRBD1. Germline V gene data show CDR1 as SNHLY and CDR2 as FYNNEI. The CDR3 covers 14 residues. The junction had 11 bases not matched to a gene; V was cut back by 6 bases and J by 7 bases. The CDR3 spells CASSEEGAHGGYTF. CDR3 bases: TGTGCCAGCAGCGAGGAGGGGGCTCATGGTGGCTACACCTTC.

The chain joins TRBV7-3 to TRBJ2-1, with 8 bases identical to TRBD1. This CDR3 comprises 14 residues. V lost 5 bases, J lost 5 bases, and 5 bases stayed unmatched. Germline CDR1 and CDR2: SGHTA and FQGTGA. CDR3 residues: CASSAQQGDNEQFF. CDR3 in DNA: TGTGCCAGCAGCGCCCAACAGGGGGACAATGAGCAGTTCTTC.

The chain uses TRBV5-4 and TRBJ1-1; a weak D match, TRBD1 (5 bases). Germline V lookup: CDR1 SGHNT, CDR2 YYREEE (reference sequence). The CDR3 is 13 amino acids. Trimming removed 2 bases at V and 4 bases at J, with 9 bases between. CDR3 residues: CASSFQGGTEAFF. The CDR3 DNA reads as TGTGCCAGCAGCTTCCAGGGCGGCACTGAAGCTTTCTTT.

This clone was counted a single time. This sequence joins TRBV6-6 and TRBJ2-2, with TRBD2 matching 11 bases. Unmatched junction bases numbered 5, after V lost 8 bases and J lost 0 bases. Germline CDR1 reads MNHNY; CDR2 reads SVGAGI (reference sequence). The CDR3 is 16 amino acids. DNA for the CDR3: TGTGCCAGCCGACTAGCGGGACCCGCGAACACCGGGGAGCTGTTTTTT. Its protein is CASRLAGPANTGELFF.

A few counts support this clone. The rearrangement uses TRBV7-2 and TRBJ1-2; 9 nucleotides line up with TRBD1. Looked up from germline, CDR1 is SGHTA and CDR2 is FQGNSA. This CDR3 comprises 13 residues. The V gene end was trimmed by 5 bases and the J gene end by 4 bases; junction bases not matched to a gene: 2. For the CDR3, the DNA is TGTGCCAGCAGCCGGACAGGGGCCTATGGCTACACCTTC. It codes for CASSRTGAYGYTF.

This chain joins TRBV4-3 and TRBJ2-7; TRBD1 matches 11 bases. The CDR3 consists of 13 residues. With V trimmed by 3 bases and J by 8 bases, 3 bases remained unmatched. Germline loops: CDR1 LGHNA, CDR2 YSLEER. For the CDR3, the DNA is TGCGCCAGCAGCCAGGACAGGGGGCAACAGCAGTACTTC. This encodes CASSQDRGQQQYF.

V usage is TRBV5-1 and J usage is TRBJ1-2; 8 bases map to TRBD1. The CDR3 runs 13 residues. CDR1 and CDR2 (germline): SGHRS, YFSETQ. V lost 4 bases to trimming and J lost 5 bases; unmatched junction nucleotides: 4. This CDR3 reads CASSPDRGYGYTF. CDR3 nucleotide sequence: TGCGCCAGCAGCCCAGACAGGGGTTATGGCTACACCTTC.

This clone was seen only a few times. The chain combines TRBV30 with TRBJ1-2; TRBD1 aligns across 8 bases. Germline-derived CDR1 and CDR2 are GTSNPN and SVGIG (reference sequence). The CDR3 extends over 15 amino acids. V trimming: 4 bases; J trimming: 4 bases; junction bases outside the gene matches: 11. CDR3 in DNA: TGTGCCTGGAATTTTATCCAGGGGGCAAGCTATGGCTACACCTTC. It is translated as CAWNFIQGASYGYTF.

The chain links TRBV2 to TRBJ2-4; 7 bases match TRBD1. The CDR3 extends over 14 amino acids. The V gene end was trimmed by 5 bases and the J gene end by 6 bases; junction bases not matched to a gene: 7. Germline lookup yields CDR1 SNHLY and CDR2 FYNNEI. CDR3 bases: TGTGCCAGCAGTTCACAGGGGATCGGAAACATTCAGTACTTC. Translating gives CASSSQGIGNIQYF. The full variable domain, its missing parts supplied by reference TRBV2 and TRBJ2-4, is EPEVTQTPSHQVTQMGQEVILRCVPISNHLYFYWYRQILGQKVEFLVSFYNNEISEKSEIFDDQFSVERPDGSNFTLKIRSTKLEDSAMYFCASSSQGIGNIQYFGAGTRLSVL.

The chain uses TRBV15 and TRBJ1-4, with 8 bases that match TRBD1. The length of the CDR3 is 12 residues. Per germline, CDR1 LNHNV and CDR2 YYDKDF (reference sequence). J was trimmed by 5 bases and V by 8 bases; bases with no gene match: 1. CDR3 bases: TGTGCCACCGACAGGGGAAATGAAAAACTGTTTTTT. Its translation is CATDRGNEKLFF.

Regarding this clone: A read error may produce the germline difference seen at one junction end. V and J are TRBV18 and TRBJ2-3, with 7 bases that match TRBD2. The CDR3 spans 16 residues. The V gene's germline CDR1 is KGHSH and CDR2 LQKENI. The CDR3 is CASPPNSGSLGDTQYF. CDR3 bases: TGTGCCAGCCCACCGAATAGCGGGTCCCTAGGGGATACGCAGTATTTT.

This chain connects TRBV16 to TRBJ1-1, with a weak D call TRBD1 (5 bases). The CDR3 runs 15 residues. Germline values: CDR1 KGHSY, CDR2 FQNENV. V was shortened by 4 bases and J by 0 bases, with 12 bases between the two germline ends. CDR3 sequence (DNA): TGTGCCAGCAGCCCAAGTCGACAGATGAACACTGAAGCTTTCTTT. This sequence encodes CASSPSRQMNTEAFF.

This sequence joins TRBV6-7 and TRBJ2-2, with D unresolved. TRBV6-7 is identified as an open reading frame with a role that is uncertain. Trimming cost V 2 bases and J 0 bases, with 16 bases left between them. This CDR3 is 18 amino acids long. The CDR3: CASSYASFGSANTGELFF. CDR3 nucleotide sequence: TGTGCCAGCAGTTACGCCTCATTCGGGTCCGCGAACACCGGGGAGCTGTTTTTT.

V usage is TRBV4-3 and J usage is TRBJ2-1; 9 bases align to TRBD2. The germline V gene has CDR1 LGHNA and CDR2 YSLEER. The V segment lost 0 bases and the J segment 2 bases; nucleotides outside the gene matches: 5. The CDR3 covers 17 residues. The CDR3 DNA is TGCGCCAGCAGCCAAGATACCCTAGCGGGGACCTACAATGAGCAGTTCTTC. This codes for CASSQDTLAGTYNEQFF.